The TCR beta chain described here comes from a study of blood T cell repertoires in COVID-19. Study details: Specimens from acute and convalescent COVID-19 originated in the United States, Italy and Spain. Nucleic acid was either cDNA or gDNA, and it came from T cells, B-cell-depleted T cells, or PBMCs.

In the original processing: Estimation of nucleated cell counts relied on the amplification of reference gene primers. Clones were sequenced by immunoSEQ multiplex PCR, and TCRdb holds only the in-frame ones, with some missing. V and J calls and clone size are copied from that table; D and trimming were computed from the DNA. The sample has 200,000 to 250,000 clones, around 86% seen once; the top ten hold over 9%. The receptor was derived from a man older than 75 with acute or convalescent COVID-19. Sequencing was carried out using peripheral blood.

DNA of the CDR3: TGTGCCAGCAGCGAGGGGACAGGGGGTCCAGGGGAGACCCAGTACTTC. It translates to CASSEGTGGPGETQYF. The gene calls are TRBV5-4 and TRBJ2-5; 11 nucleotides align to TRBD1. This CDR3 comprises 16 residues. Germline-derived CDR1 and CDR2 are SGHNT and YYREEE (reference sequence). With V trimmed by 4 bases and J by 5 bases, 10 bases remained unmatched.